This entry lists 32 T cell receptor beta chains sequenced from one sample in a study of CD8+ T cells in alopecia areata. Following RNA extraction, reverse transcription yielded cDNA that acted as the sequencing template. Only in-frame clones appear in the TCRdb table, and some are missing; sequencing was by immunoSEQ multiplex PCR. The sample consists of 150,000 to 250,000 clones, more than 45% of them appearing once. Treatment: oral pan-JAK inhibitor, 5-10 mg twice daily. Sample: CD4+ T cells sorted from blood, taken at week 24, from a patient treated with tofacitinib. Every receptor here comes from a human donor with alopecia areata.

Remarks on this clone: In the same sample, other DNA sequences code for this CDR3. The chain couples TRBV9 to TRBJ1-1, with TRBD1 matching over 9 bases. The germline gives CDR1 SGDLS, CDR2 YYNGEE. The J segment lost 3 bases and the V segment lost 2 bases, leaving 2 bases of the junction unmatched. The CDR3 totals 14 residues. DNA for the CDR3: TGTGCCAGCAGCGTGGGACAGGGCGACACTGAAGCTTTCTTT. It translates to CASSVGQGDTEAFF. Together with reference TRBV9 and TRBJ1-1, the CDR3 gives the full variable domain: DSGVTQTPKHLITATGQRVTLRCSPRSGDLSVYWYQQSLDQGLQFLIQYYNGEERAKGNILERFSAQQFPDLHSELNLSSLELGDSALYFCASSVGQGDTEAFFGQGTRLTVV.

This clone was found a few times. The J gene is TRBJ2-2, the V gene TRBV10-3, with D tentatively TRBD2 (5 bases). Trimming shortened V by 7 bases and J by 5 bases, and 14 bases separated the two germline ends. The CDR3 is 14 residues long. Germline V lookup: CDR1 ENHRY, CDR2 SYGVKD. The CDR3 nucleotides read TGTGCCATCAACCATGAAGGACTTACCGGGGAGCTGTTTTTT. Translation: CAINHEGLTGELFF.

There are a few counts of this clone. V usage is TRBV10-3 and J usage is TRBJ2-3; D is unresolved. The V and J ends lost 3 bases and 1 base respectively, with 8 bases between them. The CDR3 covers 14 residues. CDR1 and CDR2 from the germline V gene are ENHRY and SYGVKD. The CDR3 DNA sequence: TGTGCCATCAGTGACGATACCGGCACAGATACGCAGTATTTT. Translating it yields CAISDDTGTDTQYF.

The CDR3 region is CATSKGLNQPQHF. Here the CDR3 DNA reads TGTGCCACCAGCAAGGGGCTCAATCAGCCCCAGCATTTT. The chain couples TRBV15 to TRBJ1-5; tentative D call: TRBD1 (5 bases). There are 13 residues in the CDR3. V gave up 4 bases and J gave up 3 bases, with 7 bases separating them. Germline V gene data show CDR1 as LNHNV and CDR2 as YYDKDF (reference sequence).

This chain uses TRBV7-9 with TRBJ2-5; TRBD1 matches at 7 bases. V gave up 5 bases and J gave up 1 base; unmatched junction bases: 4. Germline lookup yields CDR1 SEHNR and CDR2 FQNEAQ (reference sequence). The CDR3 sequence is 14 residues long. The CDR3 nucleotides read TGTGCCAGCAGCATAGGGGGCCTCCAAGAGACCCAGTACTTC. It yields the protein CASSIGGLQETQYF.

The J gene is TRBJ1-1, the V gene TRBV25-1; D call uncertain. CDR1 is MGHDK and CDR2 is SYGVNS in the germline V gene. Trimming pared 1 base from V and 9 bases from J, leaving 18 bases between. This CDR3 comprises 15 residues. The CDR3 protein is CASSELSSGARQAFF. The CDR3 DNA follows: TGTGCCAGCAGTGAATTGTCGAGTGGCGCGAGGCAAGCTTTCTTT.

The chain employs TRBV29-1 and TRBJ1-1; D uncertain. The CDR3 runs 15 residues. Germline CDR1 SQVTM, CDR2 ANQGSEA. V was pared by 2 bases and J by 9 bases, with 22 bases between. The CDR3 is CSVESHEHNPWKAFF. In nucleotides, the CDR3 is TGCAGCGTTGAATCCCATGAACACAACCCTTGGAAAGCTTTCTTT. The variable domain in full, with the rest retrieved from reference TRBV29-1 and TRBJ1-1, is SAVISQKPSRDICQRGTSLTIQCQVDSQVTMMFWYRQQPGQSLTLIATANQGSEATYESGFVIDKFPISRPNLTFSTLTVSNMSPEDSSIYLCSVESHEHNPWKAFFGQGTRLTVV.

The chain links TRBV27 to TRBJ2-1; 11 nucleotides match TRBD2. The germline V gene encodes CDR1 MNHEY and CDR2 SMNVEV (reference sequence). Trimming took 6 bases from V and 3 from J; bases not matched to a gene: 4. CDR3 length: 15 amino acids. CDR3 coding DNA: TGTGCCAGCAGCCCGGGACTAGCGGACTACAATGAGCAGTTCTTC. It specifies CASSPGLADYNEQFF.

This clone was recorded a few times. J is TRBJ2-3 and V is TRBV2; D not resolved. V dropped 7 bases and J dropped 0 bases, with 11 bases sitting between them. CDR1 and CDR2 (germline): SNHLY, FYNNEI. The CDR3 has 14 amino acids. CDR3 sequence reads: CASILDESTDTQYF. CDR3 nucleotides: TGTGCCAGCATCCTGGACGAGAGCACAGATACGCAGTATTTT.

This clone has only a few counts. The chain is built from TRBV7-2 and TRBJ2-5, with 8 bases that match TRBD1. This CDR3 has 13 residues. CDR1 is SGHTA, CDR2 FQGNSA, per germline. With 5 bases clipped from V and 3 bases from J, the junction kept 2 bases outside the gene matches. CDR3 in DNA: TGTGCCAGCAGCCTGGGACAGGAAGAGACCCAGTACTTC. Translation: CASSLGQEETQYF.

The genes are TRBV29-1 and TRBJ1-2; D is unresolved. The V gene lost 1 base and the J gene lost 8 bases, with 8 bases spanning the gap. Germline V CDR1 and CDR2: SQVTM, ANQGSEA. CDR3 length: 11 residues. CDR3 protein: CSVEAGIGYTF. The CDR3 coding sequence is TGCAGCGTTGAAGCGGGGATCGGCTACACCTTC.

The genes are TRBV4-3 and TRBJ2-1; either TRBD1 or TRBD2 may supply D (5 bases each). The V end lost 2 bases, the J end lost 10 bases, and 12 bases lay between the germline ends. The CDR3 extends over 13 amino acids. The V gene's germline CDR1 is LGHNA and CDR2 YSLEER. The chain's CDR3 is CASSQRTGDEQFF. The CDR3 bases are TGCGCCAGCAGCCAACGGACTGGGGACGAGCAGTTCTTC.

This clone was counted between two and nine times. The chain has TRBV7-2 and TRBJ2-5; 10 nucleotides align to TRBD2. V shed 3 bases and J 1 base; nucleotides not matched to a gene: 5. CDR3 size: 16 residues. Germline loops: CDR1 SGHTA, CDR2 FQGNSA. The CDR3 sequence: CASSLTSGPSQETQYF. In DNA, the CDR3 is TGTGCCAGCAGCTTGACTAGCGGGCCCTCCCAAGAGACCCAGTACTTC.

J is TRBJ1-1 and V is TRBV2, with 8 positions matching TRBD1. There are 19 residues in the CDR3. Trimming took 8 bases from V and 0 from J; bases not matched to a gene: 20. Germline V gene sequence: CDR1 SNHLY, CDR2 FYNNEI. The CDR3 region has the DNA TGTGCCAGCTTCTTGAGAGGGGCAGGGGGCATCGGAATGAACACTGAAGCTTTCTTT. Residues: CASFLRGAGGIGMNTEAFF. Supplemented by reference TRBV2 and TRBJ1-1, the full variable domain reads EPEVTQTPSHQVTQMGQEVILRCVPISNHLYFYWYRQILGQKVEFLVSFYNNEISEKSEIFDDQFSVERPDGSNFTLKIRSTKLEDSAMYFCASFLRGAGGIGMNTEAFFGQGTRLTVV.

V and J are TRBV2 and TRBJ1-1; D remains ambiguous. Germline V CDR1 and CDR2: SNHLY, FYNNEI. With 6 bases removed from V and 1 base from J, the gap between germline ends came to 12 bases. This CDR3 spans 14 amino acids. CDR3 protein: CASRAPAGNTEAFF. The CDR3 DNA sequence: TGTGCCAGCAGGGCCCCGGCGGGGAACACTGAAGCTTTCTTT.

V usage is TRBV27 and J usage is TRBJ1-1; 11 positions match TRBD1. The trim removed 6 bases at V and 2 bases at J, leaving 14 bases unmatched. This CDR3 comprises 18 residues. Per germline, CDR1 MNHEY and CDR2 SMNVEV (reference sequence). The CDR3 DNA follows: TGTGCCAGCAGCCCTCGGACAGGGGGCGATAGTAGAAACACTGAAGCTTTCTTT. This gives the protein CASSPRTGGDSRNTEAFF.

This clone was detected only a few times. V gene TRBV11-2 combines with J gene TRBJ2-3, with 7 bases identical to TRBD1. Germline V gene data show CDR1 as SGHAT and CDR2 as FQNNGV. The trim removed 4 bases at V and 0 bases at J, leaving 7 bases unmatched. The CDR3 sequence is 16 residues long. CDR3 nucleotides: TGTGCCAGCAGCTCACAGGGGACCTTAAGCACAGATACGCAGTATTTT. It encodes CASSSQGTLSTDTQYF.

This clone appeared a few times. The chain links TRBV25-1 to TRBJ1-1, with 7 nucleotides matching TRBD1. Per germline, CDR1 MGHDK and CDR2 SYGVNS. This CDR3 is 12 amino acids long. The junction had 3 bases not matched to a gene; V was cut back by 4 bases and J by 7 bases. The CDR3 loop is CASSGWTGEAFF. For the CDR3, the DNA is TGTGCCAGCAGTGGTTGGACAGGTGAAGCTTTCTTT.

This clone was counted between two and nine times. The chain carries TRBV29-1 and TRBJ2-3; the D gene is possibly TRBD1 (5 bases). Trimming pared 0 bases from V and 3 bases from J, leaving 13 bases between. CDR3 length: 15 residues. Germline V lookup: CDR1 SQVTM, CDR2 ANQGSEA. CDR3 protein: CSVEDQQGPTDTQYF. In nucleotides, the CDR3 is TGCAGCGTTGAAGATCAGCAGGGTCCGACAGATACGCAGTATTTT.

V and J are TRBV30 and TRBJ2-3, with TRBD2 matching 10 bases. The V and J ends lost 1 base and 1 base, in that order; junction bases with no gene match: 2. CDR1 is GTSNPN and CDR2 is SVGIG in the germline V gene (reference sequence). The CDR3 is 15 residues long. CDR3 sequence (DNA): TGTGCCTGGAGTGCAGCGGGAGGGCGCACAGATACGCAGTATTTT. It specifies CAWSAAGGRTDTQYF.

This sequence joins TRBV7-8 and TRBJ2-2, with D tentatively TRBD2 (6 bases). V lost 1 base and J 0 bases, leaving 9 bases between the germline ends. The germline V gene has CDR1 SGHVS and CDR2 FQNEAQ. This CDR3 is 16 amino acids long. The CDR3: CASSLEAGSNTGELFF. The CDR3 DNA reads TGTGCCAGCAGCTTAGAGGCGGGGTCGAACACCGGGGAGCTGTTTTTT. The complete variable domain, with remaining parts taken from reference TRBV7-8 and TRBJ2-2, reads GAGVSQSPRYKVAKRGQDVALRCDPISGHVSLFWYQQALGQGPEFLTYFQNEAQLDKSGLPSDRFFAERPEGSVSTLKIQRTQQEDSAVYLCASSLEAGSNTGELFFGEGSRLTVL.

The rearrangement links TRBV10-3 to TRBJ2-7; unclear D gene. CDR3 length: 12 amino acids. V was cut by 10 bases and J by 3 bases, with 13 bases left in between. CDR1 ENHRY and CDR2 SYGVKD come from the germline V gene. The DNA for the CDR3 is TGTGCCAGCCGATCCTCTTTCTACGAGCAGTACTTC. Protein sequence: CASRSSFYEQYF.

This clone occurred a few times. The chain employs TRBV30 and TRBJ1-1, with D perhaps matching TRBD1 (6 bases). In germline, CDR1 is GTSNPN, CDR2 SVGIG (reference sequence). The CDR3 has 12 residues. V lost 2 bases and J lost 3, with 7 bases in between. CDR3 region: CAWSRQDTEAFF. For the CDR3, the DNA is TGTGCCTGGAGTAGACAGGACACTGAAGCTTTCTTT.

This chain connects TRBV7-9 to TRBJ2-6; 12 nucleotides align to TRBD1. CDR3 length: 18 amino acids. J gave up 2 bases and V 3 bases, and 5 bases lay outside the gene matches. Germline CDR1 reads SEHNR; CDR2 reads FQNEAQ (reference sequence). The CDR3 is CASSFVGTGGAGANVLTF. CDR3 DNA: TGTGCCAGCAGCTTCGTAGGGACAGGGGGCGCTGGGGCCAACGTCCTGACTTTC.

This chain links TRBV23-1 with TRBJ2-1; D is perhaps TRBD1 or TRBD2 (5 bases each). TRBV23-1 is an ORF for which the function is uncertain. V was pared by 5 bases and J by 7 bases, with 18 bases between. CDR3 length equals 15 residues. The CDR3 DNA is TGCGCCAGCAGTGAACCGGGACGGTACCATAATGAGCAGTTCTTC. Translated, it gives CASSEPGRYHNEQFF.

The genes are TRBV9 and TRBJ2-3, with 10 positions matching TRBD1. From germline, CDR1 is SGDLS and CDR2 YYNGEE. Germline trimming cut 0 bases from V and 1 base from J; bases unmatched to any gene: 5. CDR3 length equals 17 residues. CDR3 coding DNA: TGTGCCAGCAGCGTAGGACCGACAGGGGGCGGCACAGATACGCAGTATTTT. Translation: CASSVGPTGGGTDTQYF.

The gene calls are TRBV11-2 and TRBJ2-5; D might be TRBD1 or TRBD2, each matching 6 bases. The germline gives CDR1 SGHAT, CDR2 FQNNGV. This CDR3 is built from 15 residues. With 2 bases removed from V and 4 bases from J, the gap between germline ends came to 14 bases. In DNA, the CDR3 is TGTGCCAGCAGCTTATTGGGGGGCGGGCCAGAGACCCAGTACTTC. It codes for CASSLLGGGPETQYF.

This clone was counted at least ten times. The chain employs TRBV5-5 and TRBJ1-2; D uncertain. V gave up 0 bases and J gave up 5 bases, with 5 bases separating them. The CDR3 is 12 amino acids. From germline, CDR1 is SGHKS and CDR2 YYEKEE (reference sequence). In DNA, the CDR3 is TGTGCCAGCAGCTTGGAGAGATATGGCTACACCTTC. Encoded protein: CASSLERYGYTF.

V gene TRBV7-2 combines with J gene TRBJ1-2, with unresolved D. This CDR3 spans 13 amino acids. Between the trimmed V and J ends, which lost 4 bases and 3 bases, there was a span of 9 bases. The V gene's germline CDR1 is SGHTA and CDR2 FQGNSA. Here the CDR3 reads CASSWGGDYGYTF. As DNA, the CDR3 is TGTGCCAGCAGCTGGGGTGGAGACTATGGCTACACCTTC.

The chain couples TRBV29-1 to TRBJ2-5; 7 bases align to TRBD1. The V and J ends lost 4 bases and 4 bases, in that order; junction bases with no gene match: 6. Germline loops: CDR1 SQVTM, CDR2 ANQGSEA. This CDR3 comprises 13 residues. This CDR3 reads CSVGEGAGETQYF. As DNA, the CDR3 is TGCAGCGTTGGTGAGGGGGCTGGAGAGACCCAGTACTTC.

V is TRBV18 and J is TRBJ2-5; D is unclear. CDR1 is KGHSH and CDR2 is LQKENI in the germline V gene. Trimming pared 0 bases from V and 4 bases from J, leaving 3 bases between. CDR3 size: 12 residues. The CDR3, as DNA: TGTGCCAGCTCACCACCAATAGAGACCCAGTACTTC. Translation gives CASSPPIETQYF.

A few counts support this clone. The chain has TRBV30 and TRBJ1-1; D is uncertain. This CDR3 comprises 13 residues. The V gene's germline CDR1 is GTSNPN and CDR2 SVGIG (reference sequence). Trimming took 0 bases from V and 0 from J, leaving 5 bases between them. CDR3 sequence reads: CAWSVPVNTEAFF. Written as DNA, the CDR3 is TGTGCCTGGAGTGTACCTGTGAACACTGAAGCTTTCTTT. Combining the CDR3 with reference TRBV30 and TRBJ1-1 gives the whole variable domain SQTIHQWPATLVQPVGSPLSLECTVEGTSNPNLYWYRQAAGRGLQLLFYSVGIGQISSEVPQNLSASRPQDRQFILSSKKLLLSDSGFYLCAWSVPVNTEAFFGQGTRLTVV.